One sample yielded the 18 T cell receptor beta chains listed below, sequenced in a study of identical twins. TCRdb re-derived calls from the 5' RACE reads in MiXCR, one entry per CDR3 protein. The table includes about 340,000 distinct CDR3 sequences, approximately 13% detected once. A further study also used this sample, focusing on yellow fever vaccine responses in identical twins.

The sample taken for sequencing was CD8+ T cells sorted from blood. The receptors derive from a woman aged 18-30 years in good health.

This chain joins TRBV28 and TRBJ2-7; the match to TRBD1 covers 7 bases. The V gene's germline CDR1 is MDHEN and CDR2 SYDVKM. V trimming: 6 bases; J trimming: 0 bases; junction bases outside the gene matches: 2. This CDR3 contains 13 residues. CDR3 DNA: TGTGCCAGCAGACAGGGGCCCTCCTACGAGCAGTACGTC. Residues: CASRQGPSYEQYV.

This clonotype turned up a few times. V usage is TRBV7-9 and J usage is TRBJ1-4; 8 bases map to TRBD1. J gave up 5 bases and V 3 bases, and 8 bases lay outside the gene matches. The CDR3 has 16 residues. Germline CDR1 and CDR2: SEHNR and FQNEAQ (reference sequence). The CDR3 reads CASSFAGGLMNEKLFF. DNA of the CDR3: TGTGCCAGCAGCTTCGCAGGGGGCTTGATGAATGAAAAACTGTTTTTT.

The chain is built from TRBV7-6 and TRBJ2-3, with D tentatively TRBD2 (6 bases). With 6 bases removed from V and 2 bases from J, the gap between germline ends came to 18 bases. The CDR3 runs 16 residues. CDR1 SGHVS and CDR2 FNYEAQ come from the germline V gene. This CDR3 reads CASRQELGGNTDTQYF. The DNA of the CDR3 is TGTGCCAGCAGGCAAGAACTAGGCGGGAACACAGATACGCAGTATTTT.

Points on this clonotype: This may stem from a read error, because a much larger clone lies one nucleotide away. This CDR3 is CASSSGAYEPYF. CDR3 coding DNA: TGTGCCAGCAGTTCAGGAGCCTACGAGCCGTACTTC. The chain is built from TRBV7-9 and TRBJ2-7, with no clear D. The CDR3 contains 12 residues. CDR1 SEHNR and CDR2 FQNEAQ come from the germline V gene (reference sequence). Looking up the rest from reference TRBV7-9 and TRBJ2-7 gives the full variable domain: DTGVSQNPRHKITKRGQNVTFRCDPISEHNRLYWYRQTLGQGPEFLTYFQNEAQLEKSRLLSDRFSAERPKGSFSTLEIQRTEQGDSAMYLCASSSGAYEPYFGPGTRLTVT.

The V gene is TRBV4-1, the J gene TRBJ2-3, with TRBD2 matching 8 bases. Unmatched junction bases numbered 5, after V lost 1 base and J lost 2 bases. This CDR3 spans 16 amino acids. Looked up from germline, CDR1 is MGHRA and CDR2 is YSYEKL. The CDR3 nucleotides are TGCGCCAGCAGCCAAGTCCCGGGAGGGGACACAGATACGCAGTATTTT. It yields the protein CASSQVPGGDTDTQYF.

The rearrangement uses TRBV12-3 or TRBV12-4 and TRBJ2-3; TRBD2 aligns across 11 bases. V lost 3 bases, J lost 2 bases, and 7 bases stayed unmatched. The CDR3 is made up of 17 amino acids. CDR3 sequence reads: CASSFRVAGGTTDTQYF. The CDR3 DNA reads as TGTGCCAGCAGTTTTCGGGTAGCGGGGGGGACCACAGATACGCAGTATTTT.

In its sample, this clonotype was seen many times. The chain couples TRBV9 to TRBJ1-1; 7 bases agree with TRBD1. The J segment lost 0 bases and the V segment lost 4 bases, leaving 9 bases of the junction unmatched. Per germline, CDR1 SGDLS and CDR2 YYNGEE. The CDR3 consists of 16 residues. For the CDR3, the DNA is TGTGCCAGCAGCTTCGAGCGGGACAGCATGAACACTGAAGCTTTCTTT. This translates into CASSFERDSMNTEAFF.

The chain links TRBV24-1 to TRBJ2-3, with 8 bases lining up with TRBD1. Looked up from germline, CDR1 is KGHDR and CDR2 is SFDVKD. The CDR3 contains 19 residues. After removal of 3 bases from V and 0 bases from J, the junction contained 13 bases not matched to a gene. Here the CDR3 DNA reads TGTGCCACCAGTGATCCGAATCCGACAGGGGACTCTAGCACAGATACGCAGTATTTT. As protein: CATSDPNPTGDSSTDTQYF.

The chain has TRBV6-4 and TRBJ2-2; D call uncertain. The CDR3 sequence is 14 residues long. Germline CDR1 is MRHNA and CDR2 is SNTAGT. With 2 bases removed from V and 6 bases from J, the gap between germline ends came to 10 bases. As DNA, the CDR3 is TGTGCCAGCAGTGACAACCCCGAGTCCGGGGAGCTGTTTTTT. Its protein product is CASSDNPESGELFF.

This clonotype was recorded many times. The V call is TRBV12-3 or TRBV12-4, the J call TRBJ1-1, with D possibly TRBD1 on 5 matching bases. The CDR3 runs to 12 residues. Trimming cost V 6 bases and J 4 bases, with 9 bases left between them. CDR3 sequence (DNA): TGTGCCAGCAGGTTCGGGGGCACTGAAGCTTTCTTT. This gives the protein CASRFGGTEAFF.

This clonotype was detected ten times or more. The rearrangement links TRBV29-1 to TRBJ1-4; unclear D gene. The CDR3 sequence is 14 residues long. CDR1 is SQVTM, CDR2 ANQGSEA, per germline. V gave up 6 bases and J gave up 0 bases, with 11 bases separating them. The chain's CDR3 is CSVQDGTTNEKLFF. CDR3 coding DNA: TGCAGCGTACAAGACGGTACAACTAATGAAAAACTGTTTTTT.

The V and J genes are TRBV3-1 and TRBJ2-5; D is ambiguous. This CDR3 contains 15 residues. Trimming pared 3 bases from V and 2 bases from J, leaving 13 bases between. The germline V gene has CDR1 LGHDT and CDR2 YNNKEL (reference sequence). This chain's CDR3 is CASSHLWGRQETQYF. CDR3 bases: TGTGCCAGCAGCCACCTCTGGGGTCGACAAGAGACCCAGTACTTC.

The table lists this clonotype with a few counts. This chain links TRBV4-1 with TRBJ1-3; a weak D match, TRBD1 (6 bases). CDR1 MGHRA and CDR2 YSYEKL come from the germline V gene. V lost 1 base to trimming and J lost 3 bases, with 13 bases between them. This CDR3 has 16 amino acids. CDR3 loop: CASSQGGGPGGNTIYF. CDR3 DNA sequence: TGCGCCAGCAGCCAAGGCGGGGGGCCTGGTGGAAACACCATATATTTT.

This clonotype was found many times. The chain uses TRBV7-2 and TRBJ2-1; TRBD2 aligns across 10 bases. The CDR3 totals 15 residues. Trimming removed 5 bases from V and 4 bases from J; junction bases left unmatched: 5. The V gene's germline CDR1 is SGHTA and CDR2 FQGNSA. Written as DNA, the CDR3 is TGTGCCAGCAGCATCGGGACTAGCGTATACAATGAGCAGTTCTTC. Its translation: CASSIGTSVYNEQFF.

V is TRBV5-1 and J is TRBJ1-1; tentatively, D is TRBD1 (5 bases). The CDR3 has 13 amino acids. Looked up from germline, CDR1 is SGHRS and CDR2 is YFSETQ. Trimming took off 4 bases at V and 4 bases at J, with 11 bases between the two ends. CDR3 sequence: CASSPEQATEAFF. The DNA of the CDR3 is TGCGCCAGCAGCCCCGAACAGGCCACTGAAGCTTTCTTT. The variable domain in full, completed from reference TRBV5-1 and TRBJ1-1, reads KAGVTQTPRYLIKTRGQQVTLSCSPISGHRSVSWYQQTPGQGLQFLFEYFSETQRNKGNFPGRFSGRQFSNSRSEMNVSTLELGDSALYLCASSPEQATEAFFGQGTRLTVV.

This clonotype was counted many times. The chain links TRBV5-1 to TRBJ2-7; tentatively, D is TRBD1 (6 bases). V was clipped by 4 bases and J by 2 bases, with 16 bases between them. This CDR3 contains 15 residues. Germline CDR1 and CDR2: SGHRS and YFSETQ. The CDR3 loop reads CASSPRTDPPYEQYF. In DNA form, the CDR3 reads TGCGCCAGCAGCCCCAGGACAGATCCTCCCTACGAGCAGTACTTC.

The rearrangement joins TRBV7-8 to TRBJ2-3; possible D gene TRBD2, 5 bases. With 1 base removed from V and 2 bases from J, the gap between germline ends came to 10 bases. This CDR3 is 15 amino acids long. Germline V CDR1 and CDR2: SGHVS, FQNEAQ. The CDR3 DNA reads TGTGCCAGCAGCTTAGAGGACTCAGTCACAGATACGCAGTATTTT. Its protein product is CASSLEDSVTDTQYF.

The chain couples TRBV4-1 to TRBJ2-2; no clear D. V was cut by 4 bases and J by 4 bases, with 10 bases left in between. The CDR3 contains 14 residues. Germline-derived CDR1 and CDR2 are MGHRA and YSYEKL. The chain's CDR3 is CASSPTLFTGELFF. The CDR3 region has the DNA TGCGCCAGCAGCCCGACTTTGTTCACCGGGGAGCTGTTTTTT.